The present TCR beta chain was sequenced within a study of CD8 T cells in ankylosing spondylitis. This clonotype was seen more than once but under ten times. CDR1 is DFQATT, CDR2 SNEGSKA, per germline (reference sequence). V was trimmed by 4 bases and J by 9 bases, leaving 22 bases between them. The CDR3 spans 15 residues. MiXCR was run by TCRdb on the 5' RACE reads, yielding one entry per CDR3 protein. Among 200,000 to 250,000 distinct CDR3 sequences, under 30% were seen once, and the ten largest hold 6.6%. This chain connects TRBV20-1 to TRBJ1-5, with D maybe TRBD1 (6 bases). The specimen sequenced was blood, either unsorted or a sorted T cell fraction (not recorded which). The clonotype was recovered from a male donor with ankylosing spondylitis or in good health (not recorded which). Written as DNA, the CDR3 is TGCAGTGCTACCCCTCAGAGAAAGGGGGGATCGCCCCAGCATTTT. This encodes CSATPQRKGGSPQHF.